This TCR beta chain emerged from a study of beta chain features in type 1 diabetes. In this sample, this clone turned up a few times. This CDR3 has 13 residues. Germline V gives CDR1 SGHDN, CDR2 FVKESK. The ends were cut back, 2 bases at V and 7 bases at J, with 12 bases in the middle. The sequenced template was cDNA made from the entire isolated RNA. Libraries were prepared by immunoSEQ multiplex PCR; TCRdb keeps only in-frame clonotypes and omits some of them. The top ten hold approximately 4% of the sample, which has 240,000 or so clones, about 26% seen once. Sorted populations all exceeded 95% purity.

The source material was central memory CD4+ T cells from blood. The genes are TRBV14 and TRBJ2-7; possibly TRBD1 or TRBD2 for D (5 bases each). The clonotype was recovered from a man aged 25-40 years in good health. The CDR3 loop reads CASSQRDLWEQYF. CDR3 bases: TGTGCCAGCAGCCAAAGGGACCTCTGGGAGCAGTACTTC.